This T cell receptor beta chain comes out of a study of blood T cell repertoires in COVID-19. Overall study context: Samples representing acute and convalescent COVID-19 were sourced from the United States, Italy and Spain. PBMCs, B-cell-depleted T cells, or T cells provided the cDNA or gDNA that made up the material.

In the original analysis: Amplification of reference gene primers provided the estimated nucleated cell counts. The data were produced by immunoSEQ multiplex PCR, yet TCRdb's version contains in-frame clones alone and is incomplete. V, J and clone size are taken as reported in that table, and D and trimming were inferred from the DNA itself. This table holds some 230,000 clones, about 88% found once. The CDR3 length is 16 residues. The ends lost 3 bases at V and 1 base at J; junction bases unmatched: 6. Germline V CDR1 and CDR2: MDHEN, SYDVKM. The material sequenced was peripheral blood. This chain joins TRBV28 and TRBJ2-3; 8 bases agree with TRBD2. This TCR was recovered from a man aged 35-49 years with acute or convalescent COVID-19. The CDR3 coding sequence is TGTGCCAGCAGTTTCCCCAGCGGGGGAGGCACAGATACGCAGTATTTT. It codes for CASSFPSGGGTDTQYF.